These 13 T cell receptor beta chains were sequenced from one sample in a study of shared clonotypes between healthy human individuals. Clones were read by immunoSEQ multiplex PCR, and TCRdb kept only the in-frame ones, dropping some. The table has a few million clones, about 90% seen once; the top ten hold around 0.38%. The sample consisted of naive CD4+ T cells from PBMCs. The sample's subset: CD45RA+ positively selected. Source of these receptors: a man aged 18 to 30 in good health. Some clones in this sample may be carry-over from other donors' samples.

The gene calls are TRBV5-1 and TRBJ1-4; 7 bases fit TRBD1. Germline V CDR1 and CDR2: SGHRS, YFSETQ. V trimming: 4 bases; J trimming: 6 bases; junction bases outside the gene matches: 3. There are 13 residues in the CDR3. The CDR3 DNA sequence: TGCGCCAGCAGCAGGGACAGTCATGAAAAACTGTTTTTT. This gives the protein CASSRDSHEKLFF.

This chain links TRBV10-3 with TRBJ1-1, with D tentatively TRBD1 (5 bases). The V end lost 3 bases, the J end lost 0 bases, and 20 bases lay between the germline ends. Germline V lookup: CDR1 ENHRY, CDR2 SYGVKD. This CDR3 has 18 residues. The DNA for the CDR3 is TGTGCCATCAGTGACCATCAGTGGGCAGGGACGGTGAACACTGAAGCTTTCTTT. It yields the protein CAISDHQWAGTVNTEAFF.

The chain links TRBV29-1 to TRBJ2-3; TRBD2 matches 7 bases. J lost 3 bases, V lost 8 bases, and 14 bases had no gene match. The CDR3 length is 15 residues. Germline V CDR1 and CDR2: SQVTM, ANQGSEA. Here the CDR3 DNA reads TGCAGCTCAACCCCCCCTGGCGGGAGAACAGATACGCAGTATTTT. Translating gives CSSTPPGGRTDTQYF.

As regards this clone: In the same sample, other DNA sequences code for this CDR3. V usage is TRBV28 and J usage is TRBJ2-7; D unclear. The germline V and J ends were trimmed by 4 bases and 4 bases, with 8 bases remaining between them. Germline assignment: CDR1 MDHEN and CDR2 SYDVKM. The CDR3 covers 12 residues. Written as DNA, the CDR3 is TGTGCCAGCAGTTCCCCTTCATACGAGCAGTACTTC. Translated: CASSSPSYEQYF.

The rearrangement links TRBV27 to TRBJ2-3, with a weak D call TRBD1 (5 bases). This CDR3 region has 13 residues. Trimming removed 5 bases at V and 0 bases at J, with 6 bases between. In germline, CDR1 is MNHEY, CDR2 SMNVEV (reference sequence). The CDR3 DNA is TGTGCCAGCAGTAGGGGAAGCACAGATACGCAGTATTTT. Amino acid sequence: CASSRGSTDTQYF.

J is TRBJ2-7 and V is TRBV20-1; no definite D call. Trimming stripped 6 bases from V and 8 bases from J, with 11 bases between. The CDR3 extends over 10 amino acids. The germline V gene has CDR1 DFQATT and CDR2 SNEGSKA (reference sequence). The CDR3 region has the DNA TGCAGTGCCCGAAGGGATCAGCAGTACTTC. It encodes CSARRDQQYF.

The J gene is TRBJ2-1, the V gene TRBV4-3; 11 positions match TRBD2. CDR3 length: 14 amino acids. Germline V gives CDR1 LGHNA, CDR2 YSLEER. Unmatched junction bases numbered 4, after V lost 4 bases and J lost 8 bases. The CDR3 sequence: CASSLRLAGYEQFF. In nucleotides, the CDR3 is TGCGCCAGCAGCCTCCGACTAGCGGGATATGAGCAGTTCTTC.

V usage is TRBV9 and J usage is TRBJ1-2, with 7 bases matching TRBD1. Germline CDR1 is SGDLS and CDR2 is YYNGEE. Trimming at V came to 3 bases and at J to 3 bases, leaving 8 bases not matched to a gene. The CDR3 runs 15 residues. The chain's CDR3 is CASSGRQGFYYGYTF. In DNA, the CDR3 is TGTGCCAGCAGCGGGAGACAGGGCTTTTACTATGGCTACACCTTC. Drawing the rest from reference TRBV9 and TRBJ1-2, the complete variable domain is DSGVTQTPKHLITATGQRVTLRCSPRSGDLSVYWYQQSLDQGLQFLIQYYNGEERAKGNILERFSAQQFPDLHSELNLSSLELGDSALYFCASSGRQGFYYGYTFGSGTRLTVV.

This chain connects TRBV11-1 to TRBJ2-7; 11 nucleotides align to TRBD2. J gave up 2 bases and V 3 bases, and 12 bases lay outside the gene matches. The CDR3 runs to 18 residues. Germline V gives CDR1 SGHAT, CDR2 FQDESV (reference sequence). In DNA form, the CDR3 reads TGTGCCAGCAGCTTTGGCGCTTGGGGACTAGCGGAAACCTACGAGCAGTACTTC. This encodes CASSFGAWGLAETYEQYF.

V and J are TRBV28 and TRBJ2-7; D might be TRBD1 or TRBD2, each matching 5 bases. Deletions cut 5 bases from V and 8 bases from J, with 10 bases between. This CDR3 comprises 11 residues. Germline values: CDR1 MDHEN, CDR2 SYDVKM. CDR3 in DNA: TGTGCCAGCAGTCCTTGGGACCAGCAGTACTTC. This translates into CASSPWDQQYF.

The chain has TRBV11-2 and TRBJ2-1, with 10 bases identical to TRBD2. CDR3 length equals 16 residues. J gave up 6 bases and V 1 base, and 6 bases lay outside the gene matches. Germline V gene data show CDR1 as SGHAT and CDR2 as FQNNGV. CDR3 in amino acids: CASSLALAGVVNEQFF. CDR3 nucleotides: TGTGCCAGCAGCTTAGCCCTAGCGGGAGTTGTCAATGAGCAGTTCTTC.

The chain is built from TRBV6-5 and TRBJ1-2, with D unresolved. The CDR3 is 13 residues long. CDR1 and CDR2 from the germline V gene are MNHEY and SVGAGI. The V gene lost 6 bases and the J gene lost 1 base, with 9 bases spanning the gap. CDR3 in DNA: TGTGCCAGCAGACTTGATCTTAACTATGGCTACACCTTC. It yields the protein CASRLDLNYGYTF.

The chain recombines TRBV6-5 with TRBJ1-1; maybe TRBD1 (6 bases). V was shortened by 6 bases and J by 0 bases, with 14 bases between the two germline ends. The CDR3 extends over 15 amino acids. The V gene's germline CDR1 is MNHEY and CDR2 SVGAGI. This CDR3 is CASRRDINMNTEAFF. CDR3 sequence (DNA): TGTGCCAGCAGGCGGGACATCAACATGAACACTGAAGCTTTCTTT.